These T cell receptor beta chains were read from a single sample in a study of T cell repertoires in cytomegalovirus infection. From the reads, TCRdb called clonotypes with MiXCR, one entry per CDR3 protein. The sample consists of over 200,000 distinct CDR3 sequences, approximately 14% of them appearing once. The sequenced sample consisted of PBMCs. These receptors were collected from a human donor in good health (CMV status not recorded). Some clones in this sample may be carry-over from other donors' samples. CDR3s include the opening cysteine and the closing phenylalanine or tryptophan.

V | CDR3
TRBV12-3/TRBV12-4 | CASSLSGFYEQFF
TRBV7-6 | CASSLPKVDSLHF
TRBV7-2 | CASSRESEQFF
TRBV6-6 | CASSSKLNTEAFF
TRBV7-2 | CASSLRAVTSYEQYF
TRBV7-9 | CASSFSGLTGELFF
TRBV3-1 | CASRPGTSGTDTQYF
TRBV29-1 | CSPPRSERSSYEQYF
TRBV7-2 | CASSLRVGGSPKETQYF
TRBV5-5 | CASILSPGQAETQYF
TRBV2 | CASSVWHREPQHF
TRBV7-2 | CASSQGPYNEQFF
TRBV20-1 | CSARGGNQPQHF
TRBV4-1 | CASSQETSSRSYEQYF
TRBV12-3/TRBV12-4 | CASSLGARTYEQYF
TRBV7-2 | CASSTDRASSYEQYF
TRBV28 | CASTHRASIVNEQFF
TRBV29-1 | CSAQTGVETQYF
TRBV6-1 | CASSEWGQVTDTQYF
TRBV12-3/TRBV12-4 | CASSYAGTYTDTQYF
TRBV25-1 | CATGSREQFF
TRBV2 | CASSAGTGGLGETQYF
TRBV11-2 | CASSTGVRGRTEAFF
TRBV20-1 | CSATDYTGASPWEQYF
TRBV5-4 | CASSSRVRAAYEQYF
TRBV7-8 | CASSFMEAGLGSPLHF
TRBV7-2 | CASSFDGQFSGNTIYF
TRBV29-1 | CSVEEWRDGTDTQYF
TRBV7-2 | CASSLAQTIGAPPQHF
TRBV29-1 | CSICWAGVGETQYF
TRBV7-9 | CASSGLRQVGDEQFF
TRBV5-1 | CASSLTPGVGDEQFF
TRBV7-2 | CASSLDNRATEAFF
TRBV19 | CASSQHWDTEAFF
TRBV7-9 | CASSFGDRAFNEQFF
TRBV12-3/TRBV12-4 | CASSFRQGANQPQHF
TRBV7-2 | CASNRGSYNEQFF
TRBV28 | CASRPTGRYEQYF
TRBV19 | CASSGFQGGDQPQHF
TRBV24-1 | CATSDIAGLGNEQFF
TRBV7-2 | CASSSSSGPQRGYTF
TRBV3-1 | CASSQEMAYNEQFF
TRBV25-1 | CASSAGGSYNSPLHF
TRBV7-2 | CASSLRQRTGIADTQYF
TRBV7-3 | CASSTSGGLGDTQYF
TRBV29-1 | CSVVVSYEQYF
TRBV7-8 | CASSLESGAGTSGGQQYF
TRBV2 | CASSEEAGADQPQHF
TRBV7-9 | CASSSDKRYEQFF
TRBV15 | CATSRDPSGGRNQPQHF
TRBV6-2/TRBV6-3 | CASKPSREETQYF
TRBV7-6 | CASSRTPGTRKDQPQHF
TRBV28 | CASSFDFSYEQYF
TRBV20-1 | CSAPRPSGGQETQYF